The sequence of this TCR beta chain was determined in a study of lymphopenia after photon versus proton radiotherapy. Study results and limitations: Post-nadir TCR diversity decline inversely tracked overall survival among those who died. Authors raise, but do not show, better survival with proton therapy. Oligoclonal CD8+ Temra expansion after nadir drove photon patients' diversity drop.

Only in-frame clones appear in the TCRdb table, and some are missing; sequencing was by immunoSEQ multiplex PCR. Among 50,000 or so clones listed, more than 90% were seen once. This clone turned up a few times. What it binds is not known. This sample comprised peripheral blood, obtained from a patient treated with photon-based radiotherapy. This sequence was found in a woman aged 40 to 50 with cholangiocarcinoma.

In DNA, the CDR3 is TGTGCCAGCAGTCCCCGGTCGGGATGGGTTGAGCCCCAGCATTTT. As protein: CASSPRSGWVEPQHF. The rearrangement links TRBV28 to TRBJ1-5; the D is unclear. CDR3 size: 15 residues. Germline CDR1 and CDR2: MDHEN and SYDVKM. V was pared by 5 bases and J by 8 bases, with 19 bases between.